The 2 T cell receptor beta chains below were found in one sample sequenced in a study of cytomegalovirus exposure and HLA in healthy donors. The PCR had 60 Vbeta and 13 Jbeta primers. Some clones are missing from TCRdb's copy, which holds only in-frame ones; the method was immunoSEQ multiplex PCR. The repertoire table contains about 170,000 clones. The sample consisted of PBMCs. The source of these receptors is a woman in her late teens or twenties in good health and CMV-seropositive.

The chain has TRBV19 and TRBJ1-1; a possible D gene is TRBD1 (5 bases). This CDR3 is built from 13 residues. The germline CDR1 and CDR2 sequences are LNHDA and SQIVND (reference sequence). Trimming took 5 bases from V and 5 from J, leaving 12 bases between them. This CDR3 reads CASSFQGATEAFF. CDR3 coding DNA: TGTGCCAGTAGTTTCCAGGGTGCAACTGAAGCTTTCTTT.

This rearrangement joins TRBV27 to TRBJ1-2; a possible D gene is TRBD1 (6 bases). Germline V gene data show CDR1 as MNHEY and CDR2 as SMNVEV (reference sequence). Deletions cut 5 bases from V and 6 bases from J, with 22 bases between. The CDR3 is 16 residues long. The CDR3 here is CASSPISQTGFHGYTF. CDR3 nucleotide sequence: TGTGCCAGCAGTCCAATATCCCAAACAGGGTTTCATGGCTACACCTTC.